The clone carrying this TCR beta chain was seen just once. The target antigen is unknown. These data originate in a study of cytomegalovirus exposure and HLA in healthy donors. Whole-study findings and limits: Later analysis indicated greater clonal expansion among HLA-associated TCR beta chains than among equally common other chains. TCR beta V segments were, for the most part, productive about 87% or about 30% of the time in an earlier analysis.

This CDR3 region has 17 residues. Trimming at V came to 1 base and at J to 1 base, leaving 9 bases not matched to a gene. Germline V gene sequence: CDR1 SGHNT, CDR2 YENEEA. Researchers ran the PCR with 60 Vbeta and 13 Jbeta primers. Methods used by the authors: The authors later counted about 80 million unique TCR beta chains, 9 million to 12 million of them shared. Sequenced by immunoSEQ multiplex PCR; TCRdb stores in-frame clones only, minus some. For V, J and clone size, that table is used; D and trimming come from the DNA. The table has about 130,000 clones, roughly 80% seen once; the top ten hold approximately 3.4%.

Sequenced sample: PBMCs. The chain couples TRBV11-3 to TRBJ2-5; 7 nucleotides agree with TRBD2. This TCR was recovered from a middle-aged man in good health and CMV-seronegative. DNA of the CDR3: TGTGCCAGCAGCTTAGGTCAGCGGACGGGGGGCCAAGAGACCCAGTACTTC. The encoded protein is CASSLGQRTGGQETQYF. Combining the CDR3 with reference TRBV11-3 and TRBJ2-5 gives the whole variable domain EAGVVQSPRYKIIEKKQPVAFWCNPISGHNTLYWYLQNLGQGPELLIRYENEEAVDDSQLPKDRFSAERLKGVDSTLKIQPAELGDSAVYLCASSLGQRTGGQETQYFGPGTRLLVL.